This TCR beta chain was recovered during a study of identical twins. V was cut by 4 bases and J by 2 bases, with 17 bases left in between. CDR3 length equals 15 residues. Germline-derived CDR1 and CDR2 are DFQATT and SNEGSKA (reference sequence). TCRdb re-analysed the 5' RACE reads in MiXCR, keeping a single row per CDR3 protein. This sample has hundreds of thousands of distinct CDR3 sequences, with over 8.5% found just once. Whole-study findings and limits: Models came in too low on out-of-frame TCR alpha sharing in monozygotic twins. In drawing conclusions, the study used cross-sectional statistical analysis and did not follow the same donors.

Note on this clonotype: Its antigen is not known.

These records were also assigned to another study, of yellow fever vaccine responses in identical twins.

This clonotype was obtained from a woman younger than 35 in good health. What was sequenced was PBMCs. The rearrangement uses TRBV20-1 and TRBJ2-5; a possible D gene is TRBD2 (5 bases). The chain's CDR3 is CSAKVLGRGQETQYF. In nucleotides, the CDR3 is TGCAGTGCTAAGGTCTTGGGCCGGGGACAAGAGACCCAGTACTTC.